This T cell receptor beta chain is from a study of T-cell reconstitution after alpha-beta-depleted transplantation in children. General study findings and limits: There were some patients whose high TCRbeta diversity at day 60 came from surviving recipient T cells and thymic progenitors. Several hundred graft clones that had expanded were reportedly the source of alpha-beta T cells about two months after transplant. T cells produced anew were the main source of T-cell counts and diversity one year after transplant.

This clonotype was picked up a small number of times. Its antigen is undetermined. The CDR3 loop spans 16 amino acids. The germline V gene encodes CDR1 SGHDT and CDR2 YYEEEE. The ends were cut back, 0 bases at V and 3 bases at J, with 13 bases in the middle. A TCRbeta library incorporating unique molecular identifiers was prepared. TCRdb used MiXCR to reprocess the PCR reads, holding one entry per CDR3 protein. The sample includes hundreds of thousands of distinct CDR3 sequences, 15% to 20% of them seen just once. The TCR comes from a boy less than two years old who had a stem cell transplant for Wiskott-Aldrich syndrome, so the T cells may come from the graft donor. The source was PBMCs, mostly from graft donor cells, collected 360 days after TCRalphabeta/CD19-depleted stem cell transplant. The chain recombines TRBV5-6 with TRBJ2-1; possibly TRBD2 for D (5 bases). As DNA, the CDR3 is TGTGCCAGCAGCTTGGGACTACCGGAAATCTACAATGAGCAGTTCTTC. Translated, it gives CASSLGLPEIYNEQFF.